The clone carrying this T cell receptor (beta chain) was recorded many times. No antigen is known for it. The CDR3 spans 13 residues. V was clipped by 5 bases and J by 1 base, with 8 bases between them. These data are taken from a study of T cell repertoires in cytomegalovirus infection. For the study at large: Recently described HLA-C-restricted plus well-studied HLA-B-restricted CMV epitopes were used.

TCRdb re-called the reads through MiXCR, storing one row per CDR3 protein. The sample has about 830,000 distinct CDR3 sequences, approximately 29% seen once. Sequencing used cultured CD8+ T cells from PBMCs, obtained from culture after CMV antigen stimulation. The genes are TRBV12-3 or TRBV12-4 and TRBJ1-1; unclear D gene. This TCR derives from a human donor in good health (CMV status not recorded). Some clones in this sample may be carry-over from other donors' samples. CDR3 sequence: CASSTPQNTEAFF. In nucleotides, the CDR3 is TGTGCCAGCAGTACCCCACAGAACACTGAAGCTTTCTTT.